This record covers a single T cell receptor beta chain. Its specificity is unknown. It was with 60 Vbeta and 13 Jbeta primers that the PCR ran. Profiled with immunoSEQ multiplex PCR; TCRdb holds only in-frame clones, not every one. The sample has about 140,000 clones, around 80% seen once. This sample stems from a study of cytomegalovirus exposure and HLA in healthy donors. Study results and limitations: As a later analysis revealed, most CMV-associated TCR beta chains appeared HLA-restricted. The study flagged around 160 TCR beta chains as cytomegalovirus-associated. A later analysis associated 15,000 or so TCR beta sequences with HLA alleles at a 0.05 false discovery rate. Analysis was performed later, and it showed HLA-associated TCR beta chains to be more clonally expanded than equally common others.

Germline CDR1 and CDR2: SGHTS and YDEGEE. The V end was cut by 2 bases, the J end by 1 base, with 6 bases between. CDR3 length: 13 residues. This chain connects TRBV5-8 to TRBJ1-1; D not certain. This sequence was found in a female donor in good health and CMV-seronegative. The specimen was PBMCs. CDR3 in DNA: TGTGCCAGCAGCTTTACAGCGAACACTGAAGCTTTCTTT. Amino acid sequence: CASSFTANTEAFF.